This TCR beta chain is from a study of OX40 agonist ivuxolimab in advanced cancers. Study details: Patients achieving partial responses numbered three: one hepatocellular carcinoma case and two cutaneous melanoma cases.

Some clones are missing from TCRdb's copy, which holds only in-frame ones; the method was immunoSEQ multiplex PCR. This sample has roughly 53,000 clones, with 65% to 85% found just once. The CDR3 extends over 16 amino acids. Per the germline V gene, CDR1 is SGHTA and CDR2 is FQGTGA. V shed 5 bases and J 0 bases; nucleotides not matched to a gene: 6. The specimen was CD4+ or CD8+ T cells sorted from blood, collected in a trial of the OX40 agonist ivuxolimab. The receptor's source is an adult with an advanced solid tumor such as melanoma, head and neck, liver or kidney cancer. The chain employs TRBV7-3 and TRBJ1-1; 10 positions match TRBD1. This chain's CDR3 is CASSPSGQGVNTEAFF. The CDR3 DNA follows: TGTGCCAGCAGCCCATCAGGACAGGGGGTGAACACTGAAGCTTTCTTT.